The clone carrying this TCR beta chain has more than one count but fewer than ten. The antigen remains unidentified. CDR1 is SGHTA, CDR2 FQGNSA, per germline. V was shortened by 4 bases and J by 5 bases, with 17 bases between the two germline ends. CDR3 length: 15 residues. Isolated RNA was reverse transcribed in full, so expressed TCRB transcripts were sequenced. About 3.6 million reads were obtained on average from naive, central memory and regulatory T cell samples. TCRdb keeps only in-frame clones here, not all; method: immunoSEQ multiplex PCR. The repertoire includes about 340,000 clones, less than 15% of them detected once, and 0.015% sits in the top ten. The data are from a study of beta chain features in type 1 diabetes. At the level of the study: When patients were set against healthy donors, age, gender and cell yields were similar.

Study results and limitations: In every one of the four CD4+ subsets, TCRB CDR3s were moderately but significantly shorter in Type 1 diabetes patients. In these data, an HLA type influence on TCRB rearrangement remained unresolved.

The collection from each donor was one heparinised blood draw averaging about 110 mL. This TCR derives from a woman under 30 with type 1 diabetes. The specimen sequenced was naive CD4+ T cells from blood. This sequence joins TRBV7-2 and TRBJ1-1; tentatively, D is TRBD1 (6 bases). The CDR3 sequence: CASSSATGRGTEAFF. Written as DNA, the CDR3 is TGTGCCAGCAGCTCGGCAACAGGGAGGGGAACTGAAGCTTTCTTT.